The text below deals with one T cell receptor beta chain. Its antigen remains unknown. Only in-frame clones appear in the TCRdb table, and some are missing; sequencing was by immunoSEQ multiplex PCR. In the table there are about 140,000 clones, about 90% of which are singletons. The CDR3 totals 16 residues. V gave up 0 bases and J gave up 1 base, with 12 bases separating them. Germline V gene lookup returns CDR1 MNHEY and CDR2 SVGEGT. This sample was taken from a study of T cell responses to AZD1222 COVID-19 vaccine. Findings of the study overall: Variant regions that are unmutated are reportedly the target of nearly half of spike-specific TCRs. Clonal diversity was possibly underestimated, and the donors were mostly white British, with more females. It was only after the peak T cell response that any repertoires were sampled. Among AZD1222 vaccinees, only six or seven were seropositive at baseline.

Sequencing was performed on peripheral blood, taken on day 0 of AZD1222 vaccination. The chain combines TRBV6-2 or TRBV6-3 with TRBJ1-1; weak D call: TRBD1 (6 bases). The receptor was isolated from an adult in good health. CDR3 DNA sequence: TGTGCCAGCAGTTACTCGAGAGGACAGAAGAACACTGAAGCTTTCTTT. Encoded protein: CASSYSRGQKNTEAFF.